Below are 6 T cell receptor beta chains sequenced from a single sample in a study of blood T cell repertoires in COVID-19. Here immunoSEQ multiplex PCR was the method, and the copy in TCRdb shows in-frame clones only, minus some. Of about 66,000 clones in the sample, about 90% are singletons; the top ten hold approximately 1.5%. The sample consisted of peripheral blood. These receptor sequences come from a man in his 60s with acute or convalescent COVID-19.

This clone was detected only a few times. The chain links TRBV19 to TRBJ1-6; TRBD1 matches at 9 bases. CDR1 and CDR2 (germline): LNHDA, SQIVND (reference sequence). The trim removed 4 bases at V and 13 bases at J, leaving 11 bases unmatched. This CDR3 spans 15 amino acids. The CDR3: CASSTKGTGRIPLHF. The CDR3 DNA sequence: TGTGCCAGTAGTACGAAGGGGACAGGGAGAATTCCCCTCCACTTT.

The rearrangement links TRBV5-8 to TRBJ1-1; D is undetermined. Per the germline V gene, CDR1 is SGHTS and CDR2 is YDEGEE. The CDR3 runs to 14 residues. Between the trimmed V and J ends, which lost 0 bases and 1 base, there was a span of 7 bases. The CDR3 reads CASSLGAANTEAFF. CDR3 bases: TGTGCCAGCAGCTTGGGCGCGGCGAACACTGAAGCTTTCTTT.

This clone has just a few counts. This sequence joins TRBV7-2 and TRBJ1-2; D is unclear. CDR3 length: 14 residues. The V end lost 5 bases, the J end lost 9 bases, and 19 bases lay between the germline ends. The germline V gene encodes CDR1 SGHTA and CDR2 FQGNSA. CDR3 loop: CASSPMTLMSSYTF. CDR3 nucleotide sequence: TGTGCCAGCAGCCCGATGACTTTGATGAGTAGCTACACCTTC.

The chain has TRBV2 and TRBJ2-7; no firm D call. This CDR3 has 13 residues. Germline CDR1 SNHLY, CDR2 FYNNEI. V gave up 8 bases and J gave up 0 bases, with 11 bases separating them. CDR3 amino acids: CASRQASSYEQYF. CDR3 in DNA: TGTGCCAGCCGTCAGGCCAGCTCCTACGAGCAGTACTTC.

The chain employs TRBV5-6 and TRBJ1-1, with D perhaps TRBD1 (5 bases). Germline values: CDR1 SGHDT, CDR2 YYEEEE. There are 15 residues in the CDR3. Deletions cut 1 base from V and 2 bases from J, with 12 bases between. The CDR3 DNA reads TGTGCCAGCAGCTTGTCTAGACAGTTTAACACTGAAGCTTTCTTT. Amino acids: CASSLSRQFNTEAFF. Drawing the rest from reference TRBV5-6 and TRBJ1-1, the complete variable domain is DAGVTQSPTHLIKTRGQQVTLRCSPKSGHDTVSWYQQALGQGPQFIFQYYEEEERQRGNFPDRFSGHQFPNYSSELNVNALLLGDSALYLCASSLSRQFNTEAFFGQGTRLTVV.

The rearrangement uses TRBV11-2 and TRBJ1-2; D remains ambiguous. Trimming stripped 5 bases from V and 4 bases from J, with 8 bases between. CDR3 length: 12 amino acids. Germline V gene data show CDR1 as SGHAT and CDR2 as FQNNGV. The CDR3 DNA reads TGTGCCAGCAGCGGTAACAGCTATGGCTACACCTTC. This encodes CASSGNSYGYTF.